This TCR beta chain was captured by sequencing in a study of sequential checkpoint blockade in melanoma. Study-wide context: Randomization was 1:1 between first-line nivolumab→ipilimumab and ipilimumab→nivolumab. Both treatment sequences were followed by maintenance nivolumab.

CDR1 is SGHTA, CDR2 FQGNSA, per germline. With 5 bases clipped from V and 3 bases from J, the junction kept 4 bases outside the gene matches. The CDR3 has 14 amino acids. This clone turned up a few times. Using immunoSEQ multiplex PCR, the repertoire was profiled, and TCRdb retains in-frame clones only, with some absent. The repertoire has around 34,000 clones, 82% of them found once; the top ten carry around 18%. Sample treatment: randomized to nivolumab then ipilimumab (arm A) or the reverse (arm B). None of the patients previously received DNA-damaging chemotherapy. PBMC sorting kept live CD3+CD8+ cells without CD19 or CD56.

Sequenced material: CD8+ T cells sorted from blood (inferred from file names), taken from a patient given nivolumab and ipilimumab in sequence. The chain couples TRBV7-2 to TRBJ1-3, with 7 bases aligning to TRBD1. The sequence came from a human donor with melanoma. The CDR3 spells CASSLYRGGNTIYF. The CDR3 DNA follows: TGTGCCAGCAGCCTATACAGGGGTGGAAACACCATATATTTT.